The T cell receptor (beta chain) under discussion was sequenced for a study of T-cell memory formation after mild COVID-19. CDR1 is MNHEY, CDR2 SMNVEV, per germline (reference sequence). V was pared by 5 bases and J by 0 bases, with 17 bases between. This CDR3 is 16 amino acids long. 5'RACE primed at constant segments yielded TCR alpha and TCR beta cDNA libraries bearing sample barcodes and UMIs. MiXCR, run by TCRdb on the 5' RACE reads, gives a single entry per CDR3 protein. The profile shows about 82,000 distinct CDR3 sequences, around an eighth of them singletons. This clonotype has a handful of counts.

Source material: PBMCs or a T cell subset sorted from them (not recorded which). This chain connects TRBV27 to TRBJ2-7, with a weak D call TRBD1 (6 bases). The receptor was derived from an adult woman who had mild COVID-19 (a few samples of this study predate the infection). Cell type and time point are not known. CDR3 loop: CASSPSGGQFSYEQYF. CDR3 DNA: TGTGCCAGCAGTCCCTCGGGCGGACAGTTCTCCTACGAGCAGTACTTC.